The present TCR beta chain was sequenced within a study of blood T cell repertoires in COVID-19. Looking at the study overall: Some COVID-19 samples were acute and others convalescent; all came from the United States, Italy and Spain.

The germline gives CDR1 MRHNA, CDR2 SNTAGT. The CDR3 contains 14 residues. V was trimmed by 5 bases and J by 6 bases, leaving 14 bases between them. In terms of age and location, participants ranged from about 18 to 89 years and lived in about two dozen US areas. Researchers sorted participants into cohorts using their self-reported clinical history. The table came from immunoSEQ multiplex PCR; TCRdb's copy has only in-frame clones and leaves some out. Of around 130,000 clones listed, 84% are singletons. The V and J genes are TRBV6-4 and TRBJ2-1; D may be TRBD1 (6 bases). The TCR sequence derives from a woman aged 45-60 years with acute COVID-19. Sequencing input: PBMCs or T cells enriched from blood (not recorded which). For the CDR3, the DNA is TGTGCCAGCAGTAACGGGCGAGGGGGCAATGAGCAGTTCTTC. Protein product: CASSNGRGGNEQFF.